This is a list of T cell receptor beta chains from one sample in a study of cytomegalovirus exposure and HLA in healthy donors. TCRdb's copy holds only in-frame clones and misses some; the assay was immunoSEQ multiplex PCR. The data contain nearly 110,000 clones, over 80% of them singletons. The specimen was PBMCs. The origin of the receptors is a man aged 25 to 40 in good health and CMV-seropositive. Each CDR3 is given with its conserved first and last residue. Fields, in order: V gene, D gene, clone size, J gene, CDR3 DNA, CDR3 protein. The D gene is left open where the match is weak. Clone size is not always given. Where it is, it says once, few, many or a class for expanded clones.

V: TRBV19; D: TRBD1; size: once; J: TRBJ2-6; DNA: TGTGCCAGTAGGACTGGACAGGCCCGCTCTGGGGCCAACGTCCTGACTTTC; CDR3: CASRTGQARSGANVLTF
V: TRBV30; D: NA; size: once; J: TRBJ2-7; DNA: TGTGCCTGGATTAGAGGGGGGGGGCGGGGCGAGCAGTACTTC; CDR3: CAWIRGGGRGEQYF
V: TRBV5-8; D: NA; size: NA; J: TRBJ2-7; DNA: TGTGCCAGCAGCTTGCCTTGGCGGGCCTACGAGCAGTACTTC; CDR3: CASSLPWRAYEQYF
V: TRBV5-4; D: TRBD1; size: NA; J: TRBJ2-7; DNA: TGTGCCAGCAGCGGAAGGGACAGGGCCGCCGGGGGTATATACGAGCAGTACTTC; CDR3: CASSGRDRAAGGIYEQYF
V: TRBV19; D: TRBD2; size: NA; J: TRBJ2-3; DNA: TGTGCCAGTAGTTTACGGACTAGCGGGGAAAATACGCAGTATTTT; CDR3: CASSLRTSGENTQYF
V: TRBV10-3; D: TRBD1; size: NA; J: TRBJ1-5; DNA: TGTGCCTCCAGACAGGGGTTGGGTCAGCCCCAGCATTTT; CDR3: CASRQGLGQPQHF
V: TRBV18; D: TRBD2; size: NA; J: TRBJ2-7; DNA: TGTGCCAGCTCGTTCGGGACTAGCGGGGGTCACTACGAGCAGTACTTC; CDR3: CASSFGTSGGHYEQYF
V: TRBV18; D: TRBD1; size: NA; J: TRBJ2-7; DNA: TGTGCCAGCTCACCGCCCACCGGACAGGGAACGGGCGAGCAGTACTTC; CDR3: CASSPPTGQGTGEQYF
V: TRBV27; D: NA; size: once; J: TRBJ1-2; DNA: TGTGCCAGCAGGACGGGGGGGGCCACAGGGTATGGCTACACCTTC; CDR3: CASRTGGATGYGYTF
V: TRBV6-5; D: NA; size: NA; J: TRBJ1-1; DNA: TGTGCCAGCAGTTACTCTGGGGGGAAGGTGAACACTGAAGCTTTCTTT; CDR3: CASSYSGGKVNTEAFF
V: TRBV5-1; D: TRBD1; size: NA; J: TRBJ1-4; DNA: TGCGCCAGCAGCATTGGACAGGGACGTGAAAAACTGTTTTTT; CDR3: CASSIGQGREKLFF
V: TRBV19; D: NA; size: NA; J: TRBJ2-7; DNA: TGTGCCAGTAGTATCATCGGGAGCTCCTACGAGCAGTACTTC; CDR3: CASSIIGSSYEQYF
V: TRBV10-1; D: NA; size: NA; J: TRBJ2-7; DNA: TGCGCCAGCAGTGACGGGTTCTCCTACGAGCAGTACTTC; CDR3: CASSDGFSYEQYF
V: TRBV29-1; D: TRBD1; size: NA; J: TRBJ2-7; DNA: TGCAGCGTTGCCGACTCGACAGGGAGCTCCTACGAGCAGTACTTC; CDR3: CSVADSTGSSYEQYF
V: TRBV28; D: NA; size: NA; J: TRBJ2-7; DNA: TGTGCCAGCAGTTTATCAGGGCAATCGGATACCTACGAGCAGTACTTC; CDR3: CASSLSGQSDTYEQYF
V: TRBV11-2; D: NA; size: NA; J: TRBJ1-3; DNA: TGTGCCAGCAGCTTAGCGGGGGGCCATTGGAAAGGGACTGGAAACACCATATATTTT; CDR3: CASSLAGGHWKGTGNTIYF
V: TRBV5-6; D: NA; size: NA; J: TRBJ2-1; DNA: TGTGCCAGCAGCTTGCGTCCGCGAGGGGAGCAGTTCTTC; CDR3: CASSLRPRGEQFF
V: TRBV7-9; D: NA; size: NA; J: TRBJ1-4; DNA: TGTGCCAGCAGTAAGACGCGGGGACCTCGAAAACTGTTTTTT; CDR3: CASSKTRGPRKLFF
V: TRBV7-3; D: TRBD2; size: NA; J: TRBJ2-1; DNA: TGTGCCAGCAGTCTCGGGGAGCGGGGGGGGAAGGGGCAGTTCTTC; CDR3: CASSLGERGGKGQFF
V: TRBV4-1; D: TRBD1; size: NA; J: TRBJ1-1; DNA: TGCGCCAGCAGCAAAGCAGGGGGAGGAGCTTTCTTT; CDR3: CASSKAGGGAFF
V: TRBV6-1; D: NA; size: once; J: TRBJ2-7; DNA: TGTGCCAGCAGAAGTAAGGACAGTCTCTACGAGCAGTACTTC; CDR3: CASRSKDSLYEQYF
V: TRBV6-1; D: TRBD1; size: NA; J: TRBJ2-7; DNA: TGTGCCAGCAGTGAATACAGGGGATCGTACGAGCAGTACTTC; CDR3: CASSEYRGSYEQYF
V: TRBV7-2; D: TRBD1; size: NA; J: TRBJ1-5; DNA: TGTGCCAGCAGCACCCAGGGGGACCATCAGCCCCAGCATTTT; CDR3: CASSTQGDHQPQHF
V: TRBV5-1; D: TRBD2; size: NA; J: TRBJ2-1; DNA: TGCGCCAGCAGCTTGGTTGGCGGGGGGGTCTACAATGAGCAGTTCTTC; CDR3: CASSLVGGGVYNEQFF
V: TRBV2; D: TRBD1; size: NA; J: TRBJ1-5; DNA: TGTGCCAGCAGTCCCGGGACAGGCAGTCAGCCCCAGCATTTT; CDR3: CASSPGTGSQPQHF
V: TRBV7-9; D: TRBD2; size: NA; J: TRBJ2-3; DNA: TGTGCCAGCAGCCGGGCCGTGGGGAGGGGACTGCCGCAAGGGCAGTATTTT; CDR3: CASSRAVGRGLPQGQYF
V: TRBV5-8; D: TRBD2; size: NA; J: TRBJ2-5; DNA: TGTGCCAGCAGCATGGGGACTAGCGGGGGGGCCGGGGAGACCCAGTACTTC; CDR3: CASSMGTSGGAGETQYF
V: TRBV18; D: TRBD1; size: once; J: TRBJ1-2; DNA: TGTGCCAGCTCACCACCTACAGGGGAAGGTGAGGGCTACACCTTC; CDR3: CASSPPTGEGEGYTF
V: TRBV6-5; D: TRBD1; size: NA; J: TRBJ1-4; DNA: TGTGCCAGCAGTTACTCGGTGCCAGGGGGTGAAAAACTGTTTTTT; CDR3: CASSYSVPGGEKLFF
V: TRBV9; D: TRBD1; size: NA; J: TRBJ1-5; DNA: TGTGCCAGCAGCGTCGGGACAGGGGATTTCAATCAGCCCCAGCATTTT; CDR3: CASSVGTGDFNQPQHF
V: TRBV6-5; D: TRBD1; size: once; J: TRBJ2-7; DNA: TGTGCCAGCACGTACAGGGGAGCCTACGAGCAGTACTTC; CDR3: CASTYRGAYEQYF
V: TRBV5-6; D: NA; size: NA; J: TRBJ1-2; DNA: TGTGCCAGCACCATCCCGGGATCCGGTAACTATGGCTACACCTTC; CDR3: CASTIPGSGNYGYTF
V: TRBV18; D: TRBD1; size: few; J: TRBJ1-2; DNA: TGTGCCAGCTCACCCAATGGACAGGGGGCGCGGGGCTACACCTTC; CDR3: CASSPNGQGARGYTF
V: TRBV19; D: TRBD1; size: NA; J: TRBJ2-3; DNA: TGTGCCAGTAGTTCACCGGGACAGGGGACAGATACGCAGTATTTT; CDR3: CASSSPGQGTDTQYF